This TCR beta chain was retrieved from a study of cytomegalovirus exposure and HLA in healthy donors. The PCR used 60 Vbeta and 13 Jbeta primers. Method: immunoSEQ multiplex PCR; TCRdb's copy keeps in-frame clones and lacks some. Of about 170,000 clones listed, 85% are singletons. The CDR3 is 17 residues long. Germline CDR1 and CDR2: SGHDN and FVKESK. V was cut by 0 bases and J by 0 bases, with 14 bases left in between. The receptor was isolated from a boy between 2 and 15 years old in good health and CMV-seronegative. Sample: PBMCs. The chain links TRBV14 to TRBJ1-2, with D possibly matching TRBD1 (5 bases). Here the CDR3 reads CASSQDEQAFANYGYTF. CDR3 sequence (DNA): TGTGCCAGCAGCCAAGATGAACAGGCCTTTGCTAACTATGGCTACACCTTC.